This T cell receptor (beta chain) derives from a study of radiotherapy plus CTLA-4 blockade in lung cancer. At the level of the study: Among all patients, around 19% showed objective responses, while about 30% had disease control.

This clone was seen more than once but under ten times. The target antigen is unknown. Clones were sequenced by immunoSEQ multiplex PCR, and TCRdb holds only the in-frame ones, with some missing. The sample holds about 120,000 clones, about four fifths seen once. The study, taken as a whole, reports: Reports identified early blood T cell clone dynamics, with interferon-beta, as the best response predictor.

The germline CDR1 and CDR2 sequences are MDHEN and SYDVKM. The junction had 11 bases not matched to a gene; V was cut back by 4 bases and J by 5 bases. The CDR3 extends over 17 amino acids. This chain uses TRBV28 with TRBJ1-4, with 9 positions matching TRBD1. The starting material was peripheral blood, obtained from a patient treated with radiotherapy plus ipilimumab. The clonotype originates from a human donor with non-small cell lung cancer who had a partial response to radiotherapy plus ipilimumab. The DNA of the CDR3 is TGTGCCAGCAGTTCGAACAGGGGGCGCGGGGAGAATGAAAAACTGTTTTTT. This encodes CASSSNRGRGENEKLFF.